These 17 T cell receptor beta chains came from one sample sequenced in a study of early T cells in non-severe SARS-CoV-2 infection (dated by TCRdb to about 2021). Library prep was done by 5' RACE. TCRdb shows the sequencer as NextSeq 500. The public sequencing data were trimmed at Q25 with fastp and processed into clonotypes with MiXCR by TCRdb, which kept only in-frame beta chains. A single entry per CDR3 protein holds the most common genes and DNA from its merged rows. The sample contains 65,000 to 75,000 distinct CDR3 sequences, around 10% of them found a single time. The top ten constitute less than 5% of the sample. The sample consisted of whole blood. All receptors come from an adult who was a healthcare worker with PCR-confirmed SARS-CoV-2 infection or an uninfected control (not recorded which).

This clonotype appeared many times. The chain uses TRBV20-1 and TRBJ2-2; 12 bases agree with TRBD2. The germline CDR1 and CDR2 sequences are DFQATT and SNEGSKA (reference sequence). V was clipped by 6 bases and J by 6 bases; unmatched bases: 11. The CDR3 has 16 residues. The CDR3 DNA reads as TGCAGTGCCCGACTGGGGGCTAGCGGGAGGGCCGGGGAGCTGTTTTTT. This encodes CSARLGASGRAGELFF.

The genes are TRBV19 and TRBJ2-7; D could derive from TRBD1 or TRBD2 (7 bases each). V was clipped by 8 bases and J by 3 bases, with 14 bases between them. CDR3 length equals 13 residues. The germline gives CDR1 LNHDA, CDR2 SQIVND (reference sequence). The CDR3, as DNA: TGTGCCAGTTCAGCGGGACAGCTCTACGAGCAGTACTTC. Protein sequence: CASSAGQLYEQYF.

The chain combines TRBV12-3 or TRBV12-4 with TRBJ1-2; 7 bases match TRBD1. Unmatched junction bases numbered 12, after V lost 6 bases and J lost 8 bases. The CDR3 has 14 amino acids. The chain's CDR3 is CASSLTNDRDGYTF. In DNA, the CDR3 is TGTGCCAGCAGCCTCACCAATGACAGGGACGGCTACACCTTC.

Only a few counts were recorded for this clonotype. V gene TRBV29-1 combines with J gene TRBJ2-3; 7 positions agree with TRBD1. The ends lost 7 bases at V and 5 bases at J; junction bases unmatched: 9. This CDR3 has 13 amino acids. CDR1 is SQVTM, CDR2 ANQGSEA, per germline. The CDR3 loop is CSALRQGVDTQYF. The CDR3, as DNA: TGCAGCGCCCTGAGGCAGGGGGTAGATACGCAGTATTTT.

J is TRBJ2-2 and V is TRBV20-1; D ambiguous. V lost 5 bases to trimming and J lost 5 bases, with 15 bases between them. Per germline, CDR1 DFQATT and CDR2 SNEGSKA (reference sequence). This CDR3 comprises 14 residues. CDR3 in amino acids: CSAPSNLFTGELFF. DNA of the CDR3: TGCAGTGCTCCCAGCAACTTGTTTACCGGGGAGCTGTTTTTT.

This clonotype has a count of ten or more. This chain links TRBV30 with TRBJ2-7; 9 bases match TRBD2. This CDR3 spans 14 amino acids. Unmatched junction bases numbered 13, after V lost 8 bases and J lost 5 bases. CDR1 GTSNPN and CDR2 SVGIG come from the germline V gene (reference sequence). The CDR3 bases are TGTGCCGGAGAGCTGGGACTAGCTTTGCACGAGCAGTACTTC. The encoded protein is CAGELGLALHEQYF. The entire variable domain, with the rest obtained from reference TRBV30 and TRBJ2-7, is as follows: SQTIHQWPATLVQPVGSPLSLECTVEGTSNPNLYWYRQAAGRGLQLLFYSVGIGQISSEVPQNLSASRPQDRQFILSSKKLLLSDSGFYLCAGELGLALHEQYFGPGTRLTVT.

V and J are TRBV9 and TRBJ1-1, with D unresolved. V was clipped by 0 bases and J by 4 bases, with 16 bases between them. In germline, CDR1 is SGDLS, CDR2 YYNGEE. The length of the CDR3 is 16 residues. The CDR3 loop is CASSVGGRGYGTEAFF. The CDR3 DNA follows: TGTGCCAGCAGCGTAGGAGGACGAGGGTATGGCACTGAAGCTTTCTTT.

The chain employs TRBV29-1 and TRBJ1-5; tentative D call: TRBD1 (5 bases). Germline V lookup: CDR1 SQVTM, CDR2 ANQGSEA. The CDR3 has 13 residues. With 7 bases removed from V and 1 base from J, the gap between germline ends came to 11 bases. CDR3 DNA: TGCAGCGCCCTGGGGGAAAGCAATCAGCCCCAGCATTTT. Protein sequence: CSALGESNQPQHF.

This clonotype was picked up many times. The chain links TRBV20-1 to TRBJ1-1; no firm D call. The germline CDR1 and CDR2 sequences are DFQATT and SNEGSKA (reference sequence). V was cut by 2 bases and J by 4 bases, with 14 bases left in between. The CDR3 runs 14 residues. CDR3 nucleotides: TGCAGTGCTAGAATTCAGGTATTGGGCACTGAAGCTTTCTTT. It encodes CSARIQVLGTEAFF.

V usage is TRBV29-1 and J usage is TRBJ2-7, with TRBD2 as a possible D gene (5 bases). This CDR3 has 12 residues. The germline V gene encodes CDR1 SQVTM and CDR2 ANQGSEA. Trimming removed 8 bases from V and 2 bases from J, with 13 bases in between. In nucleotides, the CDR3 is TGCAGCCCTAGTACGGGAACCTACGAGCAGTACTTC. This codes for CSPSTGTYEQYF.

This clonotype was seen ten or more times. The chain has TRBV5-6 and TRBJ2-7; a possible D gene is TRBD2 (5 bases). Trimming cost V 1 base and J 3 bases, with 8 bases left between them. Germline V gene lookup returns CDR1 SGHDT and CDR2 YYEEEE. The CDR3 sequence is 13 residues long. The CDR3 DNA sequence: TGTGCCAGCAGCTTGCGGGAAGACTACGAGCAGTACTTC. It yields the protein CASSLREDYEQYF.

This chain connects TRBV12-3 or TRBV12-4 to TRBJ1-1, with D tentatively TRBD1 (5 bases). V dropped 6 bases and J dropped 7 bases, with 12 bases sitting between them. The CDR3 contains 12 residues. DNA for the CDR3: TGTGCCAGCAGAGAGTCAGGGTATGAAGCTTTCTTT. This gives the protein CASRESGYEAFF.

As to this clonotype: One end of the junction does not line up with germline, which may come from a read error. The rearrangement uses TRBV27 and TRBJ1-5, with D possibly being TRBD1 (6 bases). The CDR3 is 14 amino acids. CDR1 and CDR2 from the germline V gene are MNHEY and SMNVEV (reference sequence). The CDR3 DNA reads TGTGCCAGCAGTTTGGGGGGCTGGGATCAGCCCCGGCATTTT. Translating gives CASSLGGWDQPRHF.

This clonotype occurred a few times. The rearrangement joins TRBV7-8 to TRBJ2-1; no reliable D call. CDR1 and CDR2 from the germline V gene are SGHVS and FQNEAQ. CDR3 size: 14 residues. V was pared by 5 bases and J by 4 bases, with 12 bases between. The CDR3 nucleotides read TGTGCCAGCAGCCCGCGAGAGACATACAATGAGCAGTTCTTC. This translates into CASSPRETYNEQFF.

This clonotype was found many times. This chain links TRBV6-2 or TRBV6-3 with TRBJ2-1; D may be TRBD1 or TRBD2 (5 bases each). This CDR3 spans 14 amino acids. Looked up from germline, CDR1 is MNHEY and CDR2 is SVGEGT. V was shortened by 5 bases and J by 6 bases, with 14 bases between the two germline ends. In nucleotides, the CDR3 is TGTGCCAGCAGTCGTAGGGACGAACCCAATGAGCAGTTCTTC. It translates to CASSRRDEPNEQFF.

This clonotype came up many times. The V call is TRBV30, the J call TRBJ2-3; D assignment may be TRBD1 or TRBD2 (6 bases each). V was shortened by 4 bases and J by 4 bases, with 12 bases between the two germline ends. From germline, CDR1 is GTSNPN and CDR2 SVGIG (reference sequence). This CDR3 has 13 amino acids. The CDR3 is CAWNKGGADTQYF. Written as DNA, the CDR3 is TGTGCCTGGAACAAGGGGGGCGCAGATACGCAGTATTTT. Full variable domain (outside the CDR3, taken from reference TRBV30 and TRBJ2-3): SQTIHQWPATLVQPVGSPLSLECTVEGTSNPNLYWYRQAAGRGLQLLFYSVGIGQISSEVPQNLSASRPQDRQFILSSKKLLLSDSGFYLCAWNKGGADTQYFGPGTRLTVL.

This clonotype was counted at least ten times. The V gene is TRBV5-1, the J gene TRBJ1-3; D gene unclear. V was clipped by 0 bases and J by 7 bases, with 14 bases between them. This CDR3 is 15 amino acids long. CDR1 is SGHRS and CDR2 is YFSETQ in the germline V gene. The CDR3 reads CASSLDGFLGNTIYF. In nucleotides, the CDR3 is TGCGCCAGCAGCTTGGATGGATTTTTAGGGAACACCATATATTTT.